The 21 T cell receptor beta chains presented below share a single source sample, sequenced in a study of T cells after yellow fever vaccination. TCRdb called the 5' RACE reads again in MiXCR, with one record for every CDR3 protein. The sample yields under 350,000 distinct CDR3 sequences, about 4% seen once. Sequencing used PBMCs, obtained 5 days after the yellow fever booster vaccination. The receptor set was obtained from a man between 18 and 29 years old who received the YFV17D yellow fever vaccine.

This clonotype was recorded at least ten times. V gene TRBV29-1 combines with J gene TRBJ2-1, with D perhaps matching TRBD1 (5 bases). Per germline, CDR1 SQVTM and CDR2 ANQGSEA. The CDR3 runs 14 residues. V was shortened by 4 bases and J by 5 bases, with 15 bases between the two germline ends. The CDR3 sequence: CSVVEGAANNEQFF. The CDR3 DNA reads as TGCAGCGTTGTGGAAGGGGCTGCGAACAATGAGCAGTTCTTC.

This clonotype was recorded at least ten times. This chain uses TRBV7-2 with TRBJ2-7, with unresolved D. The germline gives CDR1 SGHTA, CDR2 FQGNSA. The CDR3 is 11 amino acids. Trimming took off 5 bases at V and 2 bases at J, with 4 bases between the two ends. CDR3 DNA: TGTGCCAGCAGCACCACCTACGAGCAGTACTTC. Translation: CASSTTYEQYF.

The J gene is TRBJ1-1, the V gene TRBV7-2; 8 bases line up with TRBD1. Germline CDR1 is SGHTA and CDR2 is FQGNSA. The junction had 7 bases not matched to a gene; V was cut back by 1 base and J by 6 bases. The CDR3 consists of 15 residues. DNA for the CDR3: TGTGCCAGCAGCTTAGAGTATCACAGGGGGGCTGAAGCTTTCTTT. Its translation: CASSLEYHRGAEAFF. Together with reference TRBV7-2 and TRBJ1-1, the CDR3 gives the full variable domain: GAGVSQSPSNKVTEKGKDVELRCDPISGHTALYWYRQSLGQGLEFLIYFQGNSAPDKSGLPSDRFSAERTGGSVSTLTIQRTQQEDSAVYLCASSLEYHRGAEAFFGQGTRLTVV.

The table lists this clonotype with many counts. This chain links TRBV24-1 with TRBJ2-3; perhaps TRBD2 as D (6 bases). Deletions cut 2 bases from V and 1 base from J, with 12 bases between. CDR1 and CDR2 (germline): KGHDR, SFDVKD. The CDR3 spans 16 residues. The CDR3, as DNA: TGTGCCACCAGTGATTGGAGGTGGGGGGGCACAGATACGCAGTATTTT. Translation gives CATSDWRWGGTDTQYF.

In its sample, this clonotype was seen a few times. This rearrangement joins TRBV7-9 to TRBJ2-3; tentatively, D is TRBD1 or TRBD2 (5 bases each). The germline CDR1 and CDR2 sequences are SEHNR and FQNEAQ (reference sequence). Between the trimmed V and J ends, which lost 2 bases and 4 bases, there was a span of 13 bases. The CDR3 sequence is 15 residues long. CDR3 coding DNA: TGTGCCAGCAGCTTATATACGGGGCCCCCAGATACGCAGTATTTT. This codes for CASSLYTGPPDTQYF.

This clonotype was seen only a few times. V is TRBV12-3 or TRBV12-4 and J is TRBJ1-2; 10 bases align to TRBD1. This CDR3 has 15 residues. V gave up 5 bases and J gave up 8 bases; unmatched junction bases: 11. The CDR3 sequence: CASSQTQDRGAGYTF. DNA of the CDR3: TGTGCCAGCAGTCAGACCCAGGACAGGGGGGCGGGCTACACCTTC.

V and J are TRBV19 and TRBJ2-6, with TRBD1 matching over 7 bases. V was pared by 1 base and J by 3 bases, with 0 bases of the junction left unmatched. The CDR3 contains 15 residues. Germline V gene sequence: CDR1 LNHDA, CDR2 SQIVND (reference sequence). This chain's CDR3 is CASSIGQGGANVLTF. The CDR3 nucleotides are TGTGCCAGTAGTATAGGACAGGGTGGGGCCAACGTCCTGACTTTC.

The V gene is TRBV14, the J gene TRBJ1-3; D is unclear. The CDR3 covers 15 residues. Trimming left V 3 bases short and J 2 bases short, with 11 bases between. Per germline, CDR1 SGHDN and CDR2 FVKESK. The CDR3 bases are TGTGCCAGCAGCCAGCCCCTGGGGACTGGAAACACCATATATTTT. Its protein is CASSQPLGTGNTIYF.

This clonotype was seen ten or more times. This chain uses TRBV20-1 with TRBJ1-2; D uncertain. Deletions cut 5 bases from V and 8 bases from J, with 15 bases between. Germline CDR1 DFQATT, CDR2 SNEGSKA (reference sequence). The CDR3 spans 12 residues. The CDR3 sequence: CSADDARWGYTF. CDR3 sequence (DNA): TGCAGTGCTGACGACGCGCGGTGGGGCTACACCTTC.

The genes are TRBV10-1 and TRBJ2-7, with unresolved D. Trimming pared 2 bases from V and 3 bases from J, leaving 8 bases between. Looked up from germline, CDR1 is WNHNN and CDR2 is SYGVQD (reference sequence). The CDR3 has 13 amino acids. The CDR3 nucleotides read TGCGCCAGCAGTGAGACGTTGAACTACGAGCAGTACTTC. Amino acids: CASSETLNYEQYF.

The J gene is TRBJ1-1, the V gene TRBV30; perhaps TRBD1 as D (5 bases). Germline loops: CDR1 GTSNPN, CDR2 SVGIG (reference sequence). There are 15 residues in the CDR3. Trimming removed 3 bases at V and 5 bases at J, with 19 bases between. The CDR3 region has the DNA TGTGCCTGGAGGAGGGTTTCGGCAGGGCATACTGAAGCTTTCTTT. Its translation: CAWRRVSAGHTEAFF.

The chain combines TRBV12-5 with TRBJ2-6; D is possibly TRBD2 (5 bases). Trimming shortened V by 1 base and J by 0 bases, and 7 bases separated the two germline ends. Germline V gene lookup returns CDR1 LGHNT and CDR2 FRNRAP. The CDR3 consists of 16 residues. The CDR3 region is CASGLAGVSGANVLTF. CDR3 nucleotides: TGTGCTAGTGGTTTGGCCGGGGTCTCTGGGGCCAACGTCCTGACTTTC. The variable domain in full, completed from reference TRBV12-5 and TRBJ2-6, reads DARVTQTPRHKVTEMGQEVTMRCQPILGHNTVFWYRQTMMQGLELLAYFRNRAPLDDSGMPKDRFSAEMPDATLATLKIQPSEPRDSAVYFCASGLAGVSGANVLTFGAGSRLTVL.

This clonotype has more than one count but fewer than ten. The J gene is TRBJ2-1, the V gene TRBV5-1; 8 nucleotides align to TRBD1. Per the germline V gene, CDR1 is SGHRS and CDR2 is YFSETQ. V shed 0 bases, J shed 0 bases, and the junction held 5 bases outside the gene matches. This CDR3 contains 17 residues. The CDR3 DNA reads as TGCGCCAGCAGCTTGGCCCGGGGGACAGGCTCCTACAATGAGCAGTTCTTC. This codes for CASSLARGTGSYNEQFF. The full variable domain, rest sourced from reference TRBV5-1 and TRBJ2-1, is KAGVTQTPRYLIKTRGQQVTLSCSPISGHRSVSWYQQTPGQGLQFLFEYFSETQRNKGNFPGRFSGRQFSNSRSEMNVSTLELGDSALYLCASSLARGTGSYNEQFFGPGTRLTVL.

This chain connects TRBV5-1 to TRBJ2-7, with 8 bases matching TRBD2. Germline V gives CDR1 SGHRS, CDR2 YFSETQ. The V segment lost 4 bases and the J segment 3 bases; nucleotides outside the gene matches: 6. The length of the CDR3 is 14 residues. In DNA, the CDR3 is TGCGCCAGCAGCACGAGGCGGGGGGACTACGAGCAGTACTTC. Residues: CASSTRRGDYEQYF.

This clonotype was counted at least ten times. The rearrangement links TRBV5-6 to TRBJ2-5; the match to TRBD2 covers 11 bases. The CDR3 runs 16 residues. Trimming cost V 2 bases and J 4 bases; bases outside gene matches: 7. Germline V gene lookup returns CDR1 SGHDT and CDR2 YYEEEE. DNA for the CDR3: TGTGCCAGCAGCTTCGATATAGCGGGGGGGCGAGAGACCCAGTACTTC. It translates to CASSFDIAGGRETQYF.

The chain joins TRBV2 to TRBJ2-1; D might be TRBD2 (6 bases). Looked up from germline, CDR1 is SNHLY and CDR2 is FYNNEI. The germline V and J ends were trimmed by 7 bases and 9 bases, with 19 bases remaining between them. The CDR3 contains 14 residues. The CDR3 DNA reads TGTGCCAGCATTAACGGCTGGCGGGGCGGTGAGCAGTTCTTC. Encoded protein: CASINGWRGGEQFF.

This clonotype has more than one count but fewer than ten. The chain carries TRBV10-1 and TRBJ1-5; D might be TRBD1 (5 bases). The germline V and J ends were trimmed by 8 bases and 11 bases, with 22 bases remaining between them. Germline CDR1 reads WNHNN; CDR2 reads SYGVQD (reference sequence). The CDR3 contains 14 residues. The CDR3 DNA reads TGCGCCAGCCGACTGATGGGACGGCCGGTGGCCCAGCATTTT. Its protein is CASRLMGRPVAQHF.

The chain couples TRBV6-2 or TRBV6-3 to TRBJ1-2; unclear D gene. Looked up from germline, CDR1 is MNHEY and CDR2 is SVGEGT. V was cut by 5 bases and J by 4 bases, with 14 bases left in between. This CDR3 is 14 amino acids long. DNA of the CDR3: TGTGCCAGCAGTCGTATCGATGCGGGCTATGGCTACACCTTC. Protein product: CASSRIDAGYGYTF.

This clonotype was found a few times. V usage is TRBV4-1 and J usage is TRBJ1-5; tentative D call: TRBD1 (6 bases). V lost 3 bases and J lost 7, with 16 bases in between. Germline CDR1 reads MGHRA; CDR2 reads YSYEKL. The CDR3 consists of 15 residues. The CDR3 nucleotides are TGCGCCAGCAGCCAGCGCGCCGGGACACTCCAGCCCCAGCATTTT. Amino acids: CASSQRAGTLQPQHF.

A few counts support this clonotype. The V and J genes are TRBV19 and TRBJ2-5, with TRBD2 identical over 13 bases. CDR3 length equals 17 residues. V shed 5 bases and J 2 bases; nucleotides not matched to a gene: 8. Germline CDR1 is LNHDA and CDR2 is SQIVND (reference sequence). CDR3 protein: CASSLLGLAGRQETQYF. CDR3 DNA sequence: TGTGCCAGTAGTCTACTGGGACTAGCGGGGCGGCAAGAGACCCAGTACTTC. The whole variable domain, remainder taken from reference TRBV19 and TRBJ2-5, is DGGITQSPKYLFRKEGQNVTLSCEQNLNHDAMYWYRQDPGQGLRLIYYSQIVNDFQKGDIAEGYSVSREKKESFPLTVTSAQKNPTAFYLCASSLLGLAGRQETQYFGPGTRLLVL.

This clonotype was counted at least ten times. The chain carries TRBV18 and TRBJ2-7; D remains ambiguous. This CDR3 has 13 residues. The germline gives CDR1 KGHSH, CDR2 LQKENI. Trimming stripped 1 base from V and 5 bases from J, with 9 bases between. As DNA, the CDR3 is TGTGCCAGCTCACCACGTGCCGGTGACGAGCAGTACTTC. It encodes CASSPRAGDEQYF. The variable domain in full, completed from reference TRBV18 and TRBJ2-7, reads NAGVMQNPRHLVRRRGQEARLRCSPMKGHSHVYWYRQLPEEGLKFMVYLQKENIIDESGMPKERFSAEFPKEGPSILRIQQVVRGDSAAYFCASSPRAGDEQYFGPGTRLTVT.